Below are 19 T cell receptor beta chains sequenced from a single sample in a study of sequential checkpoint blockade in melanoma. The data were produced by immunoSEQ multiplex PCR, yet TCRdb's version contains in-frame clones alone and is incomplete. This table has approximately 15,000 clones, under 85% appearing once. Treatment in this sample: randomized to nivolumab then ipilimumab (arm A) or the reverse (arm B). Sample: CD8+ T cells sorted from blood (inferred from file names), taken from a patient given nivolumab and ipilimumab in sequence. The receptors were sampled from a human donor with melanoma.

CDR3 sequence (DNA): TGTGCCAGCAGCTTCGGACAGGGTAATTCACCCCTCCACTTT. This sequence encodes CASSFGQGNSPLHF. The chain uses TRBV7-9 and TRBJ1-6; 8 bases fit TRBD1. The CDR3 has 14 amino acids. In germline, CDR1 is SEHNR, CDR2 FQNEAQ (reference sequence). V was pared by 3 bases and J by 6 bases, with 1 base of the junction left unmatched.

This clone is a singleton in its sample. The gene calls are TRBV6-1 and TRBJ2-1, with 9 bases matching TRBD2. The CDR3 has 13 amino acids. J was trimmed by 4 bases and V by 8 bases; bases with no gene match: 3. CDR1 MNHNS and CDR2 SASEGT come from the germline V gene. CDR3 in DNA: TGTGCCAGCCAGCGGGAGGATTACAATGAGCAGTTCTTC. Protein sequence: CASQREDYNEQFF.

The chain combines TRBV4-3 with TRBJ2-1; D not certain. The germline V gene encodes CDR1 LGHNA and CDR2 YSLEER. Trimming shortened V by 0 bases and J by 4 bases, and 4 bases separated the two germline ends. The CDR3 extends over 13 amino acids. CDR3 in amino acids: CASSQDLYNEQFF. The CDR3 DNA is TGCGCCAGCAGCCAAGATTTATACAATGAGCAGTTCTTC.

The CDR3 coding sequence is TGCGCCAGCAGCCAATATTCGGGGGGTGGAAAACTGTTTTTT. Protein: CASSQYSGGGKLFF. This chain links TRBV4-3 with TRBJ1-4; the D gene is possibly TRBD1 (5 bases). Per the germline V gene, CDR1 is LGHNA and CDR2 is YSLEER. The germline V and J ends were trimmed by 2 bases and 10 bases, with 14 bases remaining between them. This CDR3 is 14 amino acids long.

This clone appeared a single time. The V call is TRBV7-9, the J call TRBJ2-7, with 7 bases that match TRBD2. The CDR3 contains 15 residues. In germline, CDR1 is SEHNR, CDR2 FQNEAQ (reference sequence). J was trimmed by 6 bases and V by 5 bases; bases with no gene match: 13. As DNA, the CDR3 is TGTGCCAGCAGCGGGGGGGTGGGGACCCCACCCGAGCAGTACTTC. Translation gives CASSGGVGTPPEQYF.

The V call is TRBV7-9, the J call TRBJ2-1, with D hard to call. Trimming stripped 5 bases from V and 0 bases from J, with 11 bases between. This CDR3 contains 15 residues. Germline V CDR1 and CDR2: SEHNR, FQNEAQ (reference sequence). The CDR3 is CASSHDWSSYNEQFF. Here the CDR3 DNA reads TGTGCCAGCAGCCATGACTGGAGCTCCTACAATGAGCAGTTCTTC.

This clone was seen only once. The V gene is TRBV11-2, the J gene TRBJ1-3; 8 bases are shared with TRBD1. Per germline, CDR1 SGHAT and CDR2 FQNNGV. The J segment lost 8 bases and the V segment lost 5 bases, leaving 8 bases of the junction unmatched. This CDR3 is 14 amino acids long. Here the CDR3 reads CASSGVDREYTIYF. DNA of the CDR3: TGTGCCAGCAGCGGTGTGGACAGGGAATACACCATATATTTT.

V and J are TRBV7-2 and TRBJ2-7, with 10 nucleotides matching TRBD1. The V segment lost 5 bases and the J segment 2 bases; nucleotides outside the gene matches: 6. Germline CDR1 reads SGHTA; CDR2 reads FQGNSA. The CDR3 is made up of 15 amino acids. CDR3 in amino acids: CASSASGTGAYEQYF. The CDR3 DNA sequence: TGTGCCAGCAGCGCATCCGGGACAGGGGCCTACGAGCAGTACTTC.

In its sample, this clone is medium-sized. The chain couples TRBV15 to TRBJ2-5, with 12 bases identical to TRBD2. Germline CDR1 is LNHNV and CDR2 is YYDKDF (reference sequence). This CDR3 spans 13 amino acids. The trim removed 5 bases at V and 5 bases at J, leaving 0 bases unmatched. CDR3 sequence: CATSGLAGETQYF. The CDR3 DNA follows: TGTGCCACCAGCGGACTAGCGGGGGAGACCCAGTACTTC.

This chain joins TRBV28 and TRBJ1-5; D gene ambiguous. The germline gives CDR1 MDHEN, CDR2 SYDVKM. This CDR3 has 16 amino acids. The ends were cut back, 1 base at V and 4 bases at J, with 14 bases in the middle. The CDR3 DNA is TGTGCCAGCAGTTTATTTAGTTACGATGGTAATCAGCCCCAGCATTTT. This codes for CASSLFSYDGNQPQHF.

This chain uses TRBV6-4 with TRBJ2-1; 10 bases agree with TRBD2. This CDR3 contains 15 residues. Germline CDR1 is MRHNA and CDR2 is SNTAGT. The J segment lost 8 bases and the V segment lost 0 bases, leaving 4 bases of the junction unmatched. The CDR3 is CASSDSASGSHEQFF. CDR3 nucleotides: TGTGCCAGCAGTGACTCGGCTAGCGGGAGCCATGAGCAGTTCTTC.

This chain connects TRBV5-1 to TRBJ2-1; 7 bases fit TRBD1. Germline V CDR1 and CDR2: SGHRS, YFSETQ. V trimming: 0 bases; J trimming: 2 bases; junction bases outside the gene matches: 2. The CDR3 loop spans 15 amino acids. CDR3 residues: CASSLGQGPYNEQFF. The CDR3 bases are TGCGCCAGCAGCTTGGGACAGGGCCCCTACAATGAGCAGTTCTTC.

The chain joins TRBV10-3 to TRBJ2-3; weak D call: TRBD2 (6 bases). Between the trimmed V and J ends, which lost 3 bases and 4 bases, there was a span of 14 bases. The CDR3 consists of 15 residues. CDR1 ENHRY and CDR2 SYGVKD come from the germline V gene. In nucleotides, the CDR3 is TGTGCCATCAGTGATGGGGGGAGGTCCCCAGATACGCAGTATTTT. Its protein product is CAISDGGRSPDTQYF.

CDR3 bases: TGTGCCATCAGTGAAGGGGATGGCAATCAGCCCCAGCATTTT. It translates to CAISEGDGNQPQHF. The J gene is TRBJ1-5, the V gene TRBV10-3; tentative D call: TRBD1 (5 bases). The CDR3 covers 14 residues. Germline CDR1 is ENHRY and CDR2 is SYGVKD. V lost 3 bases and J 2 bases, leaving 8 bases between the germline ends.

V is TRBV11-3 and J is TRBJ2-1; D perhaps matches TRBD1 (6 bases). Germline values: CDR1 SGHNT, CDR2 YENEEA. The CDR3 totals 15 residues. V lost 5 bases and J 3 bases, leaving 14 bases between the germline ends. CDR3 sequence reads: CASSPGQTNYNEQFF. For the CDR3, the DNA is TGTGCCAGCAGCCCCGGACAGACAAACTACAATGAGCAGTTCTTC.

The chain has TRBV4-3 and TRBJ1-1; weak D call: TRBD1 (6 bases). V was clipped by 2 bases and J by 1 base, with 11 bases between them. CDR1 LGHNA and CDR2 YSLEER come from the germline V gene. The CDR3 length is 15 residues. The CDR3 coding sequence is TGCGCCAGCAGCCAAAGTCCGGACAGGAACACTGAAGCTTTCTTT. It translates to CASSQSPDRNTEAFF.

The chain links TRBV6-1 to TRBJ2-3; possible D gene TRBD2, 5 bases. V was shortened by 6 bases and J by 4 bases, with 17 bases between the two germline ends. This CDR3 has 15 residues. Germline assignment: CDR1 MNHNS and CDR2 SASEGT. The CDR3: CASSVGLGSADTQYF. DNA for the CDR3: TGTGCCAGCAGCGTAGGACTGGGGAGCGCAGATACGCAGTATTTT.

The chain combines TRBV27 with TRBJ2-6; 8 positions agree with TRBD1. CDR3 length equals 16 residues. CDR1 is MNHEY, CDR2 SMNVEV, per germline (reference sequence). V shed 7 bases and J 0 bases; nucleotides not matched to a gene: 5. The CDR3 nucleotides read TGTGCCAGCAATCCGACAGGGGACTCTGGGGCCAACGTCCTGACTTTC. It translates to CASNPTGDSGANVLTF.

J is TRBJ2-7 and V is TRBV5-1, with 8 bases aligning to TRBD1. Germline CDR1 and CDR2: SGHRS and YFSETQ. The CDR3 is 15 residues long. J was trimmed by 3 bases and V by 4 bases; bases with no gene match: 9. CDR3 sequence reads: CASSPAGTGGYEQYF. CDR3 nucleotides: TGCGCCAGCAGCCCGGCCGGGACAGGCGGCTACGAGCAGTACTTC.